The 20 T cell receptor beta chains in this list originate from one sample, sequenced in a study of CD8 T cells in Susac syndrome. RNA, at roughly 0.5 to 1 ug, was reverse transcribed with random hexamers. One entry per CDR3 protein, called by TCRdb with MiXCR from the immunoSEQ multiplex PCR reads. The sample has 150,000 to 200,000 distinct CDR3 sequences, 95% seen once. Input material: CD8+ T cells from PBMCs. These receptors came from a human donor with Susac syndrome.

This clonotype was counted a single time. Here the CDR3 reads CASRASGSTDTQYF. DNA of the CDR3: TGTGCCAGCCGGGCTAGCGGGAGCACAGATACGCAGTATTTT. The rearrangement joins TRBV6-5 to TRBJ2-3; 8 nucleotides line up with TRBD2. The CDR3 contains 14 residues. Germline V lookup: CDR1 MNHEY, CDR2 SVGAGI. V gave up 8 bases and J gave up 0 bases; unmatched junction bases: 4.

This clonotype was observed a few times. The V call is TRBV11-2, the J call TRBJ1-1; D gene uncertain. Per germline, CDR1 SGHAT and CDR2 FQNNGV. The CDR3 covers 13 residues. Trimming stripped 0 bases from V and 4 bases from J, with 6 bases between. The CDR3 spells CASSLEGLTEAFF. DNA of the CDR3: TGTGCCAGCAGCTTAGAAGGACTCACTGAAGCTTTCTTT.

The rearrangement uses TRBV7-3 and TRBJ1-4; D call uncertain. V was pared by 7 bases and J by 5 bases, with 11 bases between. Germline V gives CDR1 SGHTA, CDR2 FQGTGA. This CDR3 contains 13 residues. The CDR3 is CASIGQKNEKLFF. CDR3 coding DNA: TGTGCCAGCATTGGGCAGAAAAATGAAAAACTGTTTTTT.

The J gene is TRBJ2-7, the V gene TRBV27, with D maybe TRBD2 (6 bases). Per the germline V gene, CDR1 is MNHEY and CDR2 is SMNVEV (reference sequence). The CDR3 is made up of 14 amino acids. Trimming shortened V by 6 bases and J by 2 bases, and 14 bases separated the two germline ends. Here the CDR3 reads CASSPGDGTYEQYF. CDR3 DNA: TGTGCCAGCAGCCCGGGGGACGGTACCTACGAGCAGTACTTC.

This chain uses TRBV11-1 with TRBJ2-5, with D maybe TRBD2 (6 bases). V shed 4 bases and J shed 2 bases, with 14 bases lying between them. The CDR3 consists of 15 residues. The germline V gene has CDR1 SGHAT and CDR2 FQDESV (reference sequence). As DNA, the CDR3 is TGTGCCAGCAGCTCTCGTTTGGCGGGGCAAGAGACCCAGTACTTC. Translated, it gives CASSSRLAGQETQYF.

The chain couples TRBV11-2 to TRBJ2-5; TRBD1 might be the D (6 bases). CDR1 and CDR2 (germline): SGHAT, FQNNGV. Between the trimmed V and J ends, which lost 5 bases and 2 bases, there was a span of 12 bases. The CDR3 is 14 amino acids. CDR3 bases: TGTGCCAGCAGCACCGGGACACTACAAGAGACCCAGTACTTC. Translating it yields CASSTGTLQETQYF.

The V call is TRBV5-1, the J call TRBJ1-5; 7 nucleotides agree with TRBD1. Germline V gene sequence: CDR1 SGHRS, CDR2 YFSETQ. The CDR3 spans 16 residues. V was pared by 0 bases and J by 2 bases, with 5 bases of the junction left unmatched. The CDR3 sequence is CASSLGEQGGNQPQHF. The CDR3 DNA follows: TGCGCCAGCAGCTTGGGTGAGCAGGGGGGCAATCAGCCCCAGCATTTT.

This chain joins TRBV25-1 and TRBJ1-2; 10 positions agree with TRBD1. The V gene end was trimmed by 6 bases and the J gene end by 2 bases; junction bases not matched to a gene: 6. CDR3 length: 15 residues. Looked up from germline, CDR1 is MGHDK and CDR2 is SYGVNS. CDR3 DNA: TGTGCCAGCAGGGAAACGGGACAGGGGAACTATGGCTACACCTTC. It specifies CASRETGQGNYGYTF.

As for this clonotype: Sequence at one end of the junction differs from germline and may be a read error. This chain links TRBV7-7 with TRBJ2-6, with no clear D. CDR1 is SSHAT, CDR2 FNYEAQ, per germline (reference sequence). The CDR3 spans 14 residues. The CDR3 region is CASSAVSGANVLTF. DNA for the CDR3: TGTGCTAGCAGCGCGGTCTCTGGGGCCAACGTCCTGACTTTC.

CDR3 residues: CASTDPRVGEQYF. The CDR3, as DNA: TGTGCCAGCACCGACCCCAGGGTCGGGGAGCAGTACTTC. The rearrangement joins TRBV6-5 to TRBJ2-7; D possibly corresponds to TRBD1 (5 bases). Germline-derived CDR1 and CDR2 are MNHEY and SVGAGI. The CDR3 length is 13 residues. V was pared by 7 bases and J by 7 bases, with 17 bases between.

This clonotype was observed once. J is TRBJ1-5 and V is TRBV29-1; unclear D gene. The CDR3 contains 12 residues. Germline V CDR1 and CDR2: SQVTM, ANQGSEA. With 0 bases removed from V and 9 bases from J, the gap between germline ends came to 9 bases. The CDR3 reads CSVEEGSGPQHF. As DNA, the CDR3 is TGCAGCGTTGAAGAGGGATCAGGGCCCCAGCATTTT.

This clonotype was recorded only once. This chain connects TRBV6-6 to TRBJ2-2; D is unclear. Germline V CDR1 and CDR2: MNHNY, SVGAGI (reference sequence). The CDR3 is made up of 14 amino acids. V lost 8 bases and J lost 3, with 13 bases in between. The CDR3 is CASLGPMDTGELFF. CDR3 coding DNA: TGTGCCAGCCTAGGTCCGATGGACACCGGGGAGCTGTTTTTT.

This chain connects TRBV28 to TRBJ2-3, with 13 nucleotides matching TRBD2. The CDR3 runs to 16 residues. Germline CDR1 and CDR2: MDHEN and SYDVKM. The trim removed 3 bases at V and 2 bases at J, leaving 2 bases unmatched. This CDR3 is CASSLGLAGYTDTQYF. In DNA form, the CDR3 reads TGTGCCAGCAGTTTGGGACTAGCGGGATACACAGATACGCAGTATTTT.

The chain couples TRBV5-1 to TRBJ2-5, with TRBD1 matching 8 bases. V gave up 0 bases and J gave up 2 bases; unmatched junction bases: 6. CDR3 length: 16 residues. Germline-derived CDR1 and CDR2 are SGHRS and YFSETQ. The CDR3 here is CASSLAGTGFQETQYF. The CDR3 bases are TGCGCCAGCAGCTTGGCCGGGACAGGATTTCAAGAGACCCAGTACTTC. Using reference TRBV5-1 and TRBJ2-5 for the parts outside the CDR3, the full variable domain is KAGVTQTPRYLIKTRGQQVTLSCSPISGHRSVSWYQQTPGQGLQFLFEYFSETQRNKGNFPGRFSGRQFSNSRSEMNVSTLELGDSALYLCASSLAGTGFQETQYFGPGTRLLVL.

The V and J genes are TRBV12-3 or TRBV12-4 and TRBJ1-1, with D perhaps TRBD1 (5 bases). V was clipped by 10 bases and J by 3 bases, with 15 bases between them. The CDR3 spans 13 residues. The CDR3 region is CATRNGGDTEAFF. The CDR3 DNA reads TGTGCCACTAGGAATGGGGGGGACACTGAAGCTTTCTTT.

The V and J genes are TRBV13 and TRBJ2-5; tentative D call: TRBD1 (7 bases). In germline, CDR1 is PRHDT, CDR2 FYEKMQ (reference sequence). V dropped 5 bases and J dropped 4 bases, with 17 bases sitting between them. There are 15 residues in the CDR3. The CDR3 bases are TGTGCCAGCAGCCAGGGGGGCGGGGTAGGAGAGACCCAGTACTTC. It is translated as CASSQGGGVGETQYF.

The J gene is TRBJ2-1, the V gene TRBV3-1, with 8 bases that match TRBD2. CDR3 size: 17 residues. The germline V gene has CDR1 LGHDT and CDR2 YNNKEL (reference sequence). The V segment lost 0 bases and the J segment 2 bases; nucleotides outside the gene matches: 6. The CDR3 region has the DNA TGTGCCAGCAGCCAAGAGGGTGGAGCGGGGGCCTACAATGAGCAGTTCTTC. This codes for CASSQEGGAGAYNEQFF.

Remarks on this clonotype: Since the CDR3 does not end with the conserved phenylalanine or tryptophan, this likely comes from a read error. V and J are TRBV30 and TRBJ1-2; D is perhaps TRBD1 (5 bases). The V end lost 4 bases, the J end lost 7 bases, and 7 bases lay between the germline ends. The CDR3 contains 10 residues. Germline values: CDR1 GTSNPN, CDR2 SVGIG (reference sequence). CDR3 nucleotide sequence: TGTGCCTGGAAGGGACTTGGCTACACCCTC. It encodes CAWKGLGYTL.

The rearrangement uses TRBV27 and TRBJ2-1, with a possible D match to TRBD2 (5 bases). This CDR3 spans 13 amino acids. V lost 5 bases and J lost 7, with 12 bases in between. Germline-derived CDR1 and CDR2 are MNHEY and SMNVEV (reference sequence). DNA for the CDR3: TGTGCCAGCAGTCTCGGCCCGGGGAATGAGCAGTTCTTC. Protein sequence: CASSLGPGNEQFF.

V and J are TRBV7-9 and TRBJ2-3; D is ambiguous. Germline CDR1 is SEHNR and CDR2 is FQNEAQ (reference sequence). Between the trimmed V and J ends, which lost 8 bases and 2 bases, there was a span of 17 bases. The CDR3 is 15 residues long. In nucleotides, the CDR3 is TGTGCCAGCTACCTAAGTGGGCAATCCACAGATACGCAGTATTTT. The encoded protein is CASYLSGQSTDTQYF. The variable domain in full, with the rest retrieved from reference TRBV7-9 and TRBJ2-3, is DTGVSQNPRHKITKRGQNVTFRCDPISEHNRLYWYRQTLGQGPEFLTYFQNEAQLEKSRLLSDRFSAERPKGSFSTLEIQRTEQGDSAMYLCASYLSGQSTDTQYFGPGTRLTVL.